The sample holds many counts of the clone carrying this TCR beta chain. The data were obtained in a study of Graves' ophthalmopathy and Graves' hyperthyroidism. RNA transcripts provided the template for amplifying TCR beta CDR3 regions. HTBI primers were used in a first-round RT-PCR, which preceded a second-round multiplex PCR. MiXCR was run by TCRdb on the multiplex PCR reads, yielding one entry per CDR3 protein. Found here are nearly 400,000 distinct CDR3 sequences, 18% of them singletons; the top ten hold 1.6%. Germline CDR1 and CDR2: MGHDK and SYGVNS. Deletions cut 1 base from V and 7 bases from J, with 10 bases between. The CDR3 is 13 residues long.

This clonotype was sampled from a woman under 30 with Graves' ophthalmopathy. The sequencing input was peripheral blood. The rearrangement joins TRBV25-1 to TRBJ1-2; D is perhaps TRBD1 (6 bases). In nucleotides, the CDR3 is TGTGCCAGCAGTGAATTACTACAGGGTGGCTACACCTTC. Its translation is CASSELLQGGYTF.